The clone carrying this T cell receptor (beta chain) was counted a few times. What it recognizes is unknown. The read ends 3 residues before the CDR3 terminus; that terminus is restored from the germline J gene. Here immunoSEQ multiplex PCR was the method, and the copy in TCRdb shows in-frame clones only, minus some. The sample holds fewer than 40,000 clones, and no clone turns up only once. These data are taken from a study of T cell clonality in common variable immunodeficiency. General study findings and limits: Fewer deletions and N-nucleotide insertions were reportedly seen in common variable immunodeficiency TCR beta sequences.

The germline CDR1 and CDR2 sequences are MRHNA and SNTAGT. This CDR3 spans 15 amino acids. Deletions cut 6 bases from V and 0 bases from J, with 12 bases between. The chain joins TRBV6-4 to TRBJ2-1, with D tentatively TRBD1 (5 bases). Sequenced input: peripheral blood mononuclear cells. The receptor's source is a human donor with common variable immunodeficiency. CDR3 bases read: TGTGCCAGCAGCCCCACCCAGGGCTCCTACAATGAG. Its protein product is CASSPTQGSYNE. The CDR3, in full, reads CASSPTQGSYNEQFF.